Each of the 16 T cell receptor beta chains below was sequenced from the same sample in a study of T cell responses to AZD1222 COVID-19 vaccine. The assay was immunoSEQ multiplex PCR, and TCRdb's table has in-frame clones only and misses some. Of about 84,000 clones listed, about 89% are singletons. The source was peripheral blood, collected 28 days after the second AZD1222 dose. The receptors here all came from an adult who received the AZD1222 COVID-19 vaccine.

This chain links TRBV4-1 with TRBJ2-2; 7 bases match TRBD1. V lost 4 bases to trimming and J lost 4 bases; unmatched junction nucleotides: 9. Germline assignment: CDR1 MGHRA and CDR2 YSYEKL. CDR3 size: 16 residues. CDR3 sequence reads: CASSPPPGQFTGELFF. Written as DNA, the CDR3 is TGCGCCAGCAGCCCCCCACCGGGACAGTTCACCGGGGAGCTGTTTTTT.

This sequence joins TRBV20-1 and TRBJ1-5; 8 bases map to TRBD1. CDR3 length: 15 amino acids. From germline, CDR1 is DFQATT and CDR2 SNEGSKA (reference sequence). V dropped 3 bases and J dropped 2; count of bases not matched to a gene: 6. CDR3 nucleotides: TGCAGTGCTAGTCCCACAGGGGGAGGCAATCAGCCCCAGCATTTT. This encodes CSASPTGGGNQPQHF.

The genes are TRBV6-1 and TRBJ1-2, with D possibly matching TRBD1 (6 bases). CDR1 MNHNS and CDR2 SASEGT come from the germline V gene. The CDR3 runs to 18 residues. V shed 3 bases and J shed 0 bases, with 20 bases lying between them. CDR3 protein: CASSDRGRGKGANYGYTF. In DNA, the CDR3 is TGTGCCAGCAGTGATCGTGGCAGGGGTAAAGGCGCTAACTATGGCTACACCTTC.

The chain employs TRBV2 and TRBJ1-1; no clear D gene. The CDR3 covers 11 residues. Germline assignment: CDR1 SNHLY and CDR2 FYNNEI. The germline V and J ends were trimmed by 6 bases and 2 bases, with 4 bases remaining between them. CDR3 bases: TGTGCCAGCAGGGATAACACTGAAGCTTTCTTT. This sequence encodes CASRDNTEAFF.

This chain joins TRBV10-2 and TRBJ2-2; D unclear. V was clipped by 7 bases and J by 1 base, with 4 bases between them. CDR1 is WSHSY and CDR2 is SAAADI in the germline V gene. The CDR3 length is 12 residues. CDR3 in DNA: TGCGCCAGCATAGGGAACACCGGGGAGCTGTTTTTT. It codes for CASIGNTGELFF.

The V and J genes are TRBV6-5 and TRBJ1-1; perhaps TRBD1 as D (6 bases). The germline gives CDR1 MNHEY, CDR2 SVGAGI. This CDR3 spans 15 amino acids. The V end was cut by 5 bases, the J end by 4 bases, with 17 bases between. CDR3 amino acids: CASSPRGGAGTEAFF. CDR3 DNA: TGTGCCAGCAGTCCCCGCGGGGGGGCGGGCACTGAAGCTTTCTTT.

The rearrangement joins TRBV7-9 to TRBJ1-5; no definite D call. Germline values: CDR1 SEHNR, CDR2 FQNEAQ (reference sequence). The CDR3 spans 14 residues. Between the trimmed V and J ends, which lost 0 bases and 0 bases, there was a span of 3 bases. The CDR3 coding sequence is TGTGCCAGCAGCTTAGCTTTTAGCAATCAGCCCCAGCATTTT. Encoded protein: CASSLAFSNQPQHF.

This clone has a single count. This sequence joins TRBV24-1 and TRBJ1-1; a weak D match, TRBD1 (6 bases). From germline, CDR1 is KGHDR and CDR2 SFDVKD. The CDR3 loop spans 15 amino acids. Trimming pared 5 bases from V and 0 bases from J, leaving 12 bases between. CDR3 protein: CATSGTTGLNTEAFF. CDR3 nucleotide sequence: TGTGCCACCAGTGGCACGACAGGTCTGAACACTGAAGCTTTCTTT.

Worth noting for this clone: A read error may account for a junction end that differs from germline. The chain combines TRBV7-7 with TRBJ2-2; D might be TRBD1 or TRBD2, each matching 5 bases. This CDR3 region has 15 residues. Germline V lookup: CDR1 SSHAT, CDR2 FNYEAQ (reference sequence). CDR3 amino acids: CASSLASQGIGELFF. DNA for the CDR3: TGTGCTAGCAGCTTAGCGTCGCAGGGAATCGGGGAGCTGTTTTTT.

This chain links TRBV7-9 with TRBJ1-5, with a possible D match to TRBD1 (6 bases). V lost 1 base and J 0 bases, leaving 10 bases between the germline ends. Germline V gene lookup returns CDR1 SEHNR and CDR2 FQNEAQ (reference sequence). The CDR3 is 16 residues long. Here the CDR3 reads CASSLVRGASNQPQHF. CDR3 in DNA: TGTGCCAGCAGCTTAGTACGGGGGGCTAGCAATCAGCCCCAGCATTTT.

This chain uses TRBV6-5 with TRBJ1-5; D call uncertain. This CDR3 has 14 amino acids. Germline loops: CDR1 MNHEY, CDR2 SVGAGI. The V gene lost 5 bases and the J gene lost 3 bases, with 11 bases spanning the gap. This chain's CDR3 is CASSKRRDNQPQHF. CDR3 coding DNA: TGTGCCAGCAGTAAACGAAGGGACAATCAGCCCCAGCATTTT.

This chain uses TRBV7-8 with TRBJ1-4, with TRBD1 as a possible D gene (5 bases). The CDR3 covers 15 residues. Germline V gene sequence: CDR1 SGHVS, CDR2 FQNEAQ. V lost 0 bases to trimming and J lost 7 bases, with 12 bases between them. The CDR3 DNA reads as TGTGCCAGCAGCTTAGCGAGGGGTCGGGGTGAAAAACTGTTTTTT. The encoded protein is CASSLARGRGEKLFF.

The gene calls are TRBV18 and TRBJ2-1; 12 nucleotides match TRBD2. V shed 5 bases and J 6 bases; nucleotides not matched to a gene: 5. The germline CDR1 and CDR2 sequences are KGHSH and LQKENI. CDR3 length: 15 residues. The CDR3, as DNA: TGTGCCAGCTCAGGCCCGGGACTAGCGGGCAATGAGCAGTTCTTC. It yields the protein CASSGPGLAGNEQFF.

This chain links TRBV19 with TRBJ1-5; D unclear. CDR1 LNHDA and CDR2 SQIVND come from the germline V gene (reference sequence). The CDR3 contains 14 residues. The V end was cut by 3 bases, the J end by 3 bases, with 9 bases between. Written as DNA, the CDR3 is TGTGCCAGTAGTATTGCGGGGTTCAATCAGCCCCAGCATTTT. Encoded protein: CASSIAGFNQPQHF.

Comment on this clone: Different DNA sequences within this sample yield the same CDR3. CDR3 sequence reads: CASSYSWGGDSPLHF. In DNA, the CDR3 is TGTGCCAGCAGTTACTCCTGGGGCGGGGATTCACCCCTCCACTTT. V is TRBV6-5 and J is TRBJ1-6; tentative D call: TRBD1 (5 bases). Germline V gene lookup returns CDR1 MNHEY and CDR2 SVGAGI. This CDR3 contains 15 residues. Trimming took off 0 bases at V and 8 bases at J, with 11 bases between the two ends.

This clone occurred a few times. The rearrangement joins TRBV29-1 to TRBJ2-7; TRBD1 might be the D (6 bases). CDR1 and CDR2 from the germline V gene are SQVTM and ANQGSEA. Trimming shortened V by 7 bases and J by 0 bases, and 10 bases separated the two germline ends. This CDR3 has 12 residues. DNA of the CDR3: TGCAGCGCCCGGGACAACTCCTACGAGCAGTACTTC. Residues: CSARDNSYEQYF.